The clone carrying this T cell receptor (beta chain) was picked up many times. The antigen remains undetermined. TCRdb reprocessed the 5' RACE reads with MiXCR, giving one entry per CDR3 protein. This sample carries under 300,000 distinct CDR3 sequences, over 15% of them seen once, and the ten largest clones take roughly 3.6%. The CDR3 sequence is 16 residues long. V was shortened by 3 bases and J by 0 bases, with 9 bases between the two germline ends. This sample is part of a study of T-cell memory formation after mild COVID-19. Study overall: TCR clusters mostly belonged to single donors.

Study-level points and caveats: There was a balanced CD4/CD8 profile in clones contracting day 15 to 85, and later expanders leaned CD4+. CD4+ contracting clones were mainly CM and EM; CD8+ ones, EMRA.

The specimen was PBMCs or a T cell subset sorted from them (not recorded which). V usage is TRBV12-3 or TRBV12-4 and J usage is TRBJ1-6, with D perhaps TRBD1 (5 bases). The receptor was derived from a man between 18 and 35 years old who had mild COVID-19 (a few samples of this study predate the infection). Cell type and time point are not known. Here the CDR3 DNA reads TGTGCCAGCAGTTTTGGACAAAGCTCCTATAATTCACCCCTCCACTTT. It is translated as CASSFGQSSYNSPLHF.